This T cell receptor beta chain was obtained from a study of T cell clonality in common variable immunodeficiency. Notes on the study in general: In common variable immunodeficiency, TCR beta chains reportedly carried fewer deletions and N-nucleotide insertions. Links between repertoire features and CVID complications were heterogeneity-limited.

Assay used: immunoSEQ multiplex PCR; TCRdb lists only in-frame clones, some missing. This sample has 16,000 or so clones, each found more than once. This clone occurred a few times. Its antigen is as yet unknown. The read comes to an end 3 residues before the CDR3 does, leaving the germline J gene to fill in the end. Deletions cut 5 bases from V and 0 bases from J, with 14 bases between. The length of the CDR3 is 15 residues. Germline lookup yields CDR1 SGHVS and CDR2 FQNEAQ. This rearrangement joins TRBV7-8 to TRBJ2-7; tentative D call: TRBD2 (6 bases). The clonotype originates from a human donor with common variable immunodeficiency. The source material was peripheral blood mononuclear cells. The CDR3 is CASSPGGTSSYEQYF. The sequenced CDR3 bases are TGTGCCAGCAGCCCTGGGGGGACCAGCTCCTACGAG. The full variable domain, completed using reference TRBV7-8 and TRBJ2-7, is GAGVSQSPRYKVAKRGQDVALRCDPISGHVSLFWYQQALGQGPEFLTYFQNEAQLDKSGLPSDRFFAERPEGSVSTLKIQRTQQEDSAVYLCASSPGGTSSYEQYFGPGTRLTVT.